A single T cell receptor beta chain is shown here with its context. The data derive from a study of blood T cell repertoires in COVID-19. The wider study: The United States, Italy and Spain provided the acute and convalescent COVID-19 samples. The analysed material was cDNA or gDNA that came from T cells, B-cell-depleted T cells, or PBMCs.

Authors' processing steps: Using reference gene primer amplification, nucleated cell counts were estimated. The method was immunoSEQ multiplex PCR; TCRdb's version includes in-frame clones alone and lacks a portion of them. V and J calls and clone size are given by that table; D and trimming were obtained from the DNA. The repertoire holds approximately 81,000 clones, 90% to 95% seen once, with 1.9% in the top ten. Germline assignment: CDR1 MNHEY and CDR2 SVGAGI. This CDR3 has 15 amino acids. V lost 6 bases, J lost 7 bases, and 12 bases stayed unmatched. The chain employs TRBV6-5 and TRBJ2-1; 7 bases line up with TRBD1. Sample: peripheral blood. The sequence came from a woman aged 45-65 years in a cohort sampled during active COVID-19. The CDR3 DNA sequence: TGTGCCAGCAGCTCGGGACAGACCTGGGCAAATGAGCAGTTCTTC. Protein sequence: CASSSGQTWANEQFF.